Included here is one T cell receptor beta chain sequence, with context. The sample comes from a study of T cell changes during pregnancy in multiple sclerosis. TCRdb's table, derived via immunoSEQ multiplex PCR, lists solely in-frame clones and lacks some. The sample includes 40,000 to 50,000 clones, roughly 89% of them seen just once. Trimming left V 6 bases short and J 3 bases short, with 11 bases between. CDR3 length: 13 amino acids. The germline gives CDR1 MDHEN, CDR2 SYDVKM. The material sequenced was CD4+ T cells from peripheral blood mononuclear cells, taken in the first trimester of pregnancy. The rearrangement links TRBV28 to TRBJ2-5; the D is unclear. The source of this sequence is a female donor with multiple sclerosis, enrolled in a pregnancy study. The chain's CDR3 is CASSVPAKETQYF. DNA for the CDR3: TGTGCCAGCAGCGTTCCAGCGAAAGAGACCCAGTACTTC. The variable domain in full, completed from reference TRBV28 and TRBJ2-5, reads DVKVTQSSRYLVKRTGEKVFLECVQDMDHENMFWYRQDPGLGLRLIYFSYDVKMKEKGDIPEGYSVSREKKERFSLILESASTNQTSMYLCASSVPAKETQYFGPGTRLLVL.